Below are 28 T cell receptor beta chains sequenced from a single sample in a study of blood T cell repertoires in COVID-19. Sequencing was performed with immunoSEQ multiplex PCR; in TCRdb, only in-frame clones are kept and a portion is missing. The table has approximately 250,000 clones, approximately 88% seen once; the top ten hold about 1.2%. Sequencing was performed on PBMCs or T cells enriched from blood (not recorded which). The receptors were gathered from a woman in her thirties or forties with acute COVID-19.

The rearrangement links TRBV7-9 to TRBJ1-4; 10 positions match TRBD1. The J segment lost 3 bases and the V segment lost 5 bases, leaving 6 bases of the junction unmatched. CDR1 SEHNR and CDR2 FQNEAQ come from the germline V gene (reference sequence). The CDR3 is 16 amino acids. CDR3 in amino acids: CASSPRQGAANEKLFF. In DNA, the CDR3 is TGTGCCAGCAGCCCACGACAGGGGGCGGCTAATGAAAAACTGTTTTTT.

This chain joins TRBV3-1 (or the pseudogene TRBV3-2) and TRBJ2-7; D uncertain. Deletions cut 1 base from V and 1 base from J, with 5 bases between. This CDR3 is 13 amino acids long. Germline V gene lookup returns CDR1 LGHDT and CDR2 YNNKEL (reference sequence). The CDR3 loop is CASSQVSSYEQYF. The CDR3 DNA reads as TGTGCCAGCAGCCAAGTTTCTTCCTACGAGCAGTACTTC.

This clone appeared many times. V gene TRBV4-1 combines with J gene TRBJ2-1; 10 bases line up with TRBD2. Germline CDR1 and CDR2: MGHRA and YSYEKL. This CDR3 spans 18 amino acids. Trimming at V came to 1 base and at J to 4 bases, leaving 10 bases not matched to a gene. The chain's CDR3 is CASSQVDMGLASYNEQFF. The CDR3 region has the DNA TGCGCCAGCAGCCAAGTGGATATGGGACTAGCGTCGTACAATGAGCAGTTCTTC.

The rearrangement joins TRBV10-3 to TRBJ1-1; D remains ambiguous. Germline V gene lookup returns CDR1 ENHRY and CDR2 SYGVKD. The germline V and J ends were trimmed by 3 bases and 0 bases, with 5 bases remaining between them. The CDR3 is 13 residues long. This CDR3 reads CAISDPVNTEAFF. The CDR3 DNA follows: TGTGCCATCAGTGATCCGGTGAACACTGAAGCTTTCTTT.

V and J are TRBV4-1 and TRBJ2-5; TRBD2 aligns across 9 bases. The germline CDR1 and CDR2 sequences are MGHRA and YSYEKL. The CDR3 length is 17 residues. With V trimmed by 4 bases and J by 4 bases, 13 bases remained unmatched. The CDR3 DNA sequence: TGCGCCAGCAGCCCTCGATCTACAGGGACTAGCCGAGAGACCCAGTACTTC. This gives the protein CASSPRSTGTSRETQYF.

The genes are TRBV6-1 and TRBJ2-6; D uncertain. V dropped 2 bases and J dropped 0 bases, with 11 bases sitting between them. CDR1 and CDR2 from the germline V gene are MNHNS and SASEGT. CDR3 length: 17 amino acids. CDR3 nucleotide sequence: TGTGCCAGCAGTGAAACAATTGGGCTCTCTGGGGCCAACGTCCTGACTTTC. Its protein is CASSETIGLSGANVLTF.

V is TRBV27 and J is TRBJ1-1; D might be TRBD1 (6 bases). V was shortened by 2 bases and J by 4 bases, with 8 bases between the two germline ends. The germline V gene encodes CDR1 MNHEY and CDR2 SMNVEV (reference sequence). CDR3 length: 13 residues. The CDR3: CASSLSRGTEAFF. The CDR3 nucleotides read TGTGCCAGCAGTTTAAGCAGGGGCACTGAAGCTTTCTTT.

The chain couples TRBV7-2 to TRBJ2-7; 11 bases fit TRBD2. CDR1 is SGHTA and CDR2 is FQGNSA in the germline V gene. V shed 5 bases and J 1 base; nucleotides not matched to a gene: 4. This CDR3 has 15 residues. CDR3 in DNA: TGTGCCAGCAGCCGTACTAGCGGGAGTTCCTACGAGCAGTACGTC. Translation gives CASSRTSGSSYEQYV.

The CDR3 loop is CASSQDRGHGYTF. Here the CDR3 DNA reads TGTGCCAGTAGTCAAGACAGGGGGCATGGCTACACCTTC. The gene calls are TRBV19 and TRBJ1-2; 10 bases align to TRBD1. The CDR3 sequence is 13 residues long. V was pared by 5 bases and J by 6 bases, with 3 bases of the junction left unmatched. From germline, CDR1 is LNHDA and CDR2 SQIVND (reference sequence). Combining the CDR3 with reference TRBV19 and TRBJ1-2 gives the whole variable domain DGGITQSPKYLFRKEGQNVTLSCEQNLNHDAMYWYRQDPGQGLRLIYYSQIVNDFQKGDIAEGYSVSREKKESFPLTVTSAQKNPTAFYLCASSQDRGHGYTFGSGTRLTVV.

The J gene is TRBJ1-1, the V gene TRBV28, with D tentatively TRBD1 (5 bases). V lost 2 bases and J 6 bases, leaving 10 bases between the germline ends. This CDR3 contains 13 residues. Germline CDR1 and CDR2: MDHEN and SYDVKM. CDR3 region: CASSLGTRAEAFF. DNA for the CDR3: TGTGCCAGCAGTTTAGGGACTAGAGCTGAAGCTTTCTTT. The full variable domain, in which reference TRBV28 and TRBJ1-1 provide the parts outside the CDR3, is DVKVTQSSRYLVKRTGEKVFLECVQDMDHENMFWYRQDPGLGLRLIYFSYDVKMKEKGDIPEGYSVSREKKERFSLILESASTNQTSMYLCASSLGTRAEAFFGQGTRLTVV.

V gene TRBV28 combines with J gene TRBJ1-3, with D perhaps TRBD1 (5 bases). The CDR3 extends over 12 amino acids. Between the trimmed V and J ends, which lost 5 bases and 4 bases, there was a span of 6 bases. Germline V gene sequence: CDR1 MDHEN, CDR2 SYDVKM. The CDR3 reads CASSRGGNTIYF. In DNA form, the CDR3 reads TGTGCCAGCAGTAGGGGCGGAAACACCATATATTTT.

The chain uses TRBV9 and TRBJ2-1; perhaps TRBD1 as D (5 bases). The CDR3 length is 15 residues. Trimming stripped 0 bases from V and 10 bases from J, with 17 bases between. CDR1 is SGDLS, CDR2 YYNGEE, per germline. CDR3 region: CASSVGGRKGNEQFF. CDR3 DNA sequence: TGTGCCAGCAGCGTAGGGGGCAGGAAGGGGAACGAGCAGTTCTTC. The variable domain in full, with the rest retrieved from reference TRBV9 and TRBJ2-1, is DSGVTQTPKHLITATGQRVTLRCSPRSGDLSVYWYQQSLDQGLQFLIQYYNGEERAKGNILERFSAQQFPDLHSELNLSSLELGDSALYFCASSVGGRKGNEQFFGPGTRLTVL.

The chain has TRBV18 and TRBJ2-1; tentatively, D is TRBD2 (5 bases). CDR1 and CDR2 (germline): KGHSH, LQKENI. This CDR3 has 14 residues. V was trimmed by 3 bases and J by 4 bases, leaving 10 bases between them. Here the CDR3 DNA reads TGTGCCAGCTCACCGCCCCCGGGGTACAATGAGCAGTTCTTC. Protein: CASSPPPGYNEQFF.

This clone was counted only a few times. The CDR3 sequence: CASSLDQGGTEAFF. The CDR3 DNA sequence: TGTGCCAGCAGCTTAGATCAAGGAGGGACTGAAGCTTTCTTT. The rearrangement joins TRBV11-3 to TRBJ1-1; unclear D gene. The CDR3 runs 14 residues. CDR1 and CDR2 (germline): SGHNT, YENEEA. The germline V and J ends were trimmed by 0 bases and 5 bases, with 10 bases remaining between them.

CDR3 bases: TGTGCCAGCAGCCGGGACAGTTATGGGGTTCAGCCCCAGCATTTT. Its translation: CASSRDSYGVQPQHF. This rearrangement joins TRBV5-5 to TRBJ1-5, with 7 bases that match TRBD1. Trimming cost V 4 bases and J 6 bases; bases outside gene matches: 10. This CDR3 has 15 residues. The germline V gene has CDR1 SGHKS and CDR2 YYEKEE (reference sequence).

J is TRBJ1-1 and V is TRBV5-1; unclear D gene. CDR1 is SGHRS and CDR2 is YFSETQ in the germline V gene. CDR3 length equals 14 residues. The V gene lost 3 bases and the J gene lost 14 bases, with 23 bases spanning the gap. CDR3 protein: CASSWTDSSERLFF. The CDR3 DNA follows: TGCGCCAGCAGCTGGACTGATTCGTCAGAGAGGCTCTTCTTT.

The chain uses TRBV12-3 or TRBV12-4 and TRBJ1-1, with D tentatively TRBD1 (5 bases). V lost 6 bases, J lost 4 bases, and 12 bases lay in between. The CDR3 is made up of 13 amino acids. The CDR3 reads CASRGVGGTEAFF. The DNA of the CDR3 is TGTGCCAGCAGAGGAGTGGGGGGCACTGAAGCTTTCTTT.

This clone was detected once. The CDR3 nucleotides read TGTGCCTGGAGTGTACTGGAGGGACTTAAAGCCTACGAGCAGTACGTC. Translated: CAWSVLEGLKAYEQYV. The V call is TRBV30, the J call TRBJ2-7; tentatively, D is TRBD2 (6 bases). The CDR3 is made up of 16 amino acids. The germline CDR1 and CDR2 sequences are GTSNPN and SVGIG (reference sequence). V gave up 0 bases and J gave up 2 bases, with 17 bases separating them.

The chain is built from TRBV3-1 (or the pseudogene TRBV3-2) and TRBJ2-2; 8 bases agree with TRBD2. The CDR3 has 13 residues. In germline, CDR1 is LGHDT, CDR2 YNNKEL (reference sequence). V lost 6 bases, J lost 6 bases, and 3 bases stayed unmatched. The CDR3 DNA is TGTGCCAGCAGTTATAGCGGGGCCGGGGAGCTGTTTTTT. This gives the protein CASSYSGAGELFF.

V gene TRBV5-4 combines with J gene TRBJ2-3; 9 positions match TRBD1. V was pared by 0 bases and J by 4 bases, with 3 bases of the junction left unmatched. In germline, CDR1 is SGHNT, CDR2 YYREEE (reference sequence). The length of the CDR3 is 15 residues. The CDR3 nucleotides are TGTGCCAGCAGCTTGGGTACAGGGGGCGCAGATACGCAGTATTTT. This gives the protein CASSLGTGGADTQYF.

The CDR3 loop is CASSPTSGREDEQYV. The DNA of the CDR3 is TGTGCCAGCAGTCCGACTAGCGGGAGGGAGGACGAGCAGTACGTC. V and J are TRBV6-5 and TRBJ2-7, with 14 bases identical to TRBD2. Per germline, CDR1 MNHEY and CDR2 SVGAGI. The CDR3 is made up of 15 amino acids. V lost 5 bases and J lost 5; bases outside the gene matches: 5.

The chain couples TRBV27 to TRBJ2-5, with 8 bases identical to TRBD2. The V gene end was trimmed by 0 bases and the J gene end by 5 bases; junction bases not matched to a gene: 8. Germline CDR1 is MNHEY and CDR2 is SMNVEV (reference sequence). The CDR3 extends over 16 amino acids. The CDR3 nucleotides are TGTGCCAGCAGTTTATCCGAGTGGACTAGCTTCGAGACCCAGTACTTC. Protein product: CASSLSEWTSFETQYF.

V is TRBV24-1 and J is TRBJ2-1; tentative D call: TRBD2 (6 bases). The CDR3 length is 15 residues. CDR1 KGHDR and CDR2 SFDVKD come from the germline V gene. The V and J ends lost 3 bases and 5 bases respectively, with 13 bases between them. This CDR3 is CATSDPTWEDNEQFF. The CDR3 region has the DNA TGTGCCACCAGTGATCCAACCTGGGAGGACAATGAGCAGTTCTTC.

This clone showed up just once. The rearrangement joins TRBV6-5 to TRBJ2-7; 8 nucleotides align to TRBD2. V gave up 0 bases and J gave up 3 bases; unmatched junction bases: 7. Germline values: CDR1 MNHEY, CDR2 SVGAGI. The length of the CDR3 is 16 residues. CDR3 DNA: TGTGCCAGCAGTTACTCGATCGGGGGGGCGATCTACGAGCAGTACTTC. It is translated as CASSYSIGGAIYEQYF.

The CDR3 is CASRPGQEQPQHF. In nucleotides, the CDR3 is TGTGCCAGCAGACCAGGGCAAGAGCAGCCCCAGCATTTT. This chain connects TRBV28 to TRBJ1-5; tentative D call: TRBD1 (5 bases). Germline loops: CDR1 MDHEN, CDR2 SYDVKM. CDR3 size: 13 residues. V was cut by 6 bases and J by 7 bases, with 13 bases left in between.

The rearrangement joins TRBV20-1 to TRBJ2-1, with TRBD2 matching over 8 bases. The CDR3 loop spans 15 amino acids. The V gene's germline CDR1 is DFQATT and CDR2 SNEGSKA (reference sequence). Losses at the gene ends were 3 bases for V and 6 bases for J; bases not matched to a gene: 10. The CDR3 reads CSASVSGSPPNEQFF. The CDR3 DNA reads TGCAGTGCTAGTGTCAGCGGGAGCCCTCCCAATGAGCAGTTCTTC.

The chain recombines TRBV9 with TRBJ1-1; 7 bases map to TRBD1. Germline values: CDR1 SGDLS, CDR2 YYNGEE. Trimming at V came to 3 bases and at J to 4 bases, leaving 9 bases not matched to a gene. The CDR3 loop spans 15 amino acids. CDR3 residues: CASSDGTAPFTEAFF. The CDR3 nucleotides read TGTGCCAGCAGCGACGGGACAGCACCCTTCACTGAAGCTTTCTTT.

The CDR3 nucleotides read TGTGCCAGCAGCACCGAGGGAAACACCATATATTTT. Its translation is CASSTEGNTIYF. The chain employs TRBV7-8 and TRBJ1-3, with D unresolved. The germline V gene encodes CDR1 SGHVS and CDR2 FQNEAQ. The CDR3 is 12 residues long. V dropped 5 bases and J dropped 4 bases, with 6 bases sitting between them. Based on the CDR3 plus reference TRBV7-8 and TRBJ1-3, the full variable domain is GAGVSQSPRYKVAKRGQDVALRCDPISGHVSLFWYQQALGQGPEFLTYFQNEAQLDKSGLPSDRFFAERPEGSVSTLKIQRTQQEDSAVYLCASSTEGNTIYFGEGSWLTVV.